What follows describes a single T cell receptor beta chain. Its specificity is not known. The source of the sample is a study of monozygotic twins with inflammatory bowel disease. Points from the study as a whole: Relative clonotype sharing with others was diminished in IBD patients versus healthy twins, particularly with disease activity. For repertoire similarity, concordant twins did not differ from discordant twins, possibly because power was limited.

Researchers put TCRalpha and TCRbeta cDNA through two nested PCRs lasting roughly 16 and 10 cycles. Using the 5' RACE reads, TCRdb records one entry per CDR3 protein without DNA. This sample contains around 190,000 distinct CDR3 sequences. It was from whole blood, with no T cell sorting, that total RNA was isolated. CDR1 is DFQATT, CDR2 SNEGSKA, per germline (reference sequence). The CDR3 totals 15 residues. The chain uses TRBV20-1 and TRBJ2-3. This TCR was recovered from a human donor with ulcerative colitis or Crohn's disease, or a healthy co-twin of an affected twin (not recorded which). The material sequenced was blood. This CDR3 reads CSASSASSGTDTQYF.